Included here is one TCR beta chain sequence, with context. The antigen is not known. The junction and the germline gene differ at one end; a read error may be behind it. PCR was performed a second time for 7 to 11 cycles using a sample-barcoded 5' primer and a J-beta primer mix. Every sample returned 2.5 million or more CDR3-containing paired-end reads. TCRdb re-analysed the 5' RACE reads in MiXCR, keeping a single row per CDR3 protein. Here the sample spans about 780,000 distinct CDR3 sequences, approximately 24% being singletons. The CDR3 extends over 16 amino acids. Germline loops: CDR1 SGHRS, CDR2 YFSETQ. These data are taken from a study of blood T cells in healthy people across ages. Study outcomes and limitations: Naive T cell percentage and TCR beta diversity correlated strongly.

This same sample was also part of a study on T cells of mothers and their children. This second report adds: Researchers put all of the extracted RNA into cDNA synthesis, using roughly 1.5 ug per 15 ul.

This receptor was taken from a boy aged 5 to 17 in good health. The chain has TRBV5-1 and TRBJ2-6, with 7 nucleotides matching TRBD2. The material sequenced was blood. Written as DNA, the CDR3 is TGCCCCAGCAGCTTGGAAGCGGGATCTGGGGCCAACGTCCTGACTTTC. It specifies CPSSLEAGSGANVLTF.